The 5 T cell receptor beta chains below were found in one sample sequenced in a study of type 1 regulatory T cells. Their antigen targets remain unknown. TCRdb itself ran the reads through MiXCR, one entry per CDR3 protein. The sample has about 62,000 distinct CDR3 sequences, less than 65% seen once. The material sequenced was cultured non-Tr1 T cells, either the whole culture or a sorted T cell fraction (not recorded which). The receptors derive from a human donor in good health.

The rearrangement uses TRBV4-1 and TRBJ2-2; D uncertain. CDR3 size: 15 residues. The V gene's germline CDR1 is MGHRA and CDR2 YSYEKL. Trimming shortened V by 3 bases and J by 3 bases, and 11 bases separated the two germline ends. The chain's CDR3 is CASSQMNRDTGELFF. In DNA, the CDR3 is TGCGCCAGCAGCCAGATGAACCGGGACACCGGGGAGCTGTTTTTT.

This clonotype showed up just a few times. The chain joins TRBV5-1 to TRBJ2-3, with D perhaps assigned TRBD1 or TRBD2 (5 bases each). Germline V gives CDR1 SGHRS, CDR2 YFSETQ. V gave up 0 bases and J gave up 2 bases, with 7 bases separating them. The CDR3 has 14 amino acids. The CDR3 reads CASSLEGTTDTQYF. The DNA for the CDR3 is TGCGCCAGCAGCTTGGAAGGGACCACAGATACGCAGTATTTT.

This sequence joins TRBV6-5 and TRBJ1-5; D is perhaps TRBD1 (5 bases). The CDR3 is 15 amino acids. Germline CDR1 MNHEY, CDR2 SVGAGI. V was pared by 4 bases and J by 7 bases, with 17 bases between. The CDR3: CASSSGRVDGQPQHF. The CDR3 bases are TGTGCCAGCAGTTCCGGCAGGGTTGACGGCCAGCCCCAGCATTTT.

The V call is TRBV20-1, the J call TRBJ2-3; D is perhaps TRBD1 (6 bases). V lost 4 bases to trimming and J lost 4 bases, with 15 bases between them. CDR1 and CDR2 (germline): DFQATT, SNEGSKA (reference sequence). The CDR3 is 14 residues long. CDR3 nucleotide sequence: TGCAGTGCTAATGTGGGGCCAGGGGCAGATACGCAGTATTTT. Its translation is CSANVGPGADTQYF.

This chain uses TRBV29-1 with TRBJ2-5; D is ambiguous. This CDR3 has 11 amino acids. V lost 5 bases and J lost 2, with 6 bases in between. The germline CDR1 and CDR2 sequences are SQVTM and ANQGSEA. The DNA for the CDR3 is TGCAGCGTTTTCCCACAAGAGACCCAGTACTTC. Translated, it gives CSVFPQETQYF.